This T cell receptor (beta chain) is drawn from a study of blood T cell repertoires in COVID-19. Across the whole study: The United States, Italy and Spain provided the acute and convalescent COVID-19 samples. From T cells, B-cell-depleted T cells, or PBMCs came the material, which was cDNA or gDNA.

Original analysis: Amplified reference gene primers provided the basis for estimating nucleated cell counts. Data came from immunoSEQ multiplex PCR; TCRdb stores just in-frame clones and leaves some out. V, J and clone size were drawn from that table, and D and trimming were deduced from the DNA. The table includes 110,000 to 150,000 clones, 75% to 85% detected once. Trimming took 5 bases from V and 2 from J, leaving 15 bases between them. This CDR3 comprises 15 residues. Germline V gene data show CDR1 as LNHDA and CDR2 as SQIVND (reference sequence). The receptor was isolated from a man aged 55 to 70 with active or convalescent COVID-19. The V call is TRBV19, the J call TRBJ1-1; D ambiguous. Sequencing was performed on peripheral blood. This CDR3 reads CASSGLSDFNTEAFF. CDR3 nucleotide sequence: TGTGCCAGTAGTGGTTTGTCCGACTTTAACACTGAAGCTTTCTTT.